This TCR beta chain emerged from a study of CD8 T cells in ankylosing spondylitis. Germline V gene data show CDR1 as MNHNS and CDR2 as SASEGT. The CDR3 consists of 14 residues. With V trimmed by 6 bases and J by 2 bases, 3 bases remained unmatched. Quantitative barcoded 5'-RACE was used to prepare TCR beta libraries. TCRdb re-derived calls from the 5' RACE reads in MiXCR, one entry per CDR3 protein. The sample yields some 700,000 distinct CDR3 sequences, around 20% seen once. This clonotype was observed a handful of times. Its cognate antigen is unknown. Study observations and caveats: Made up of eight or nine highly homologous variants, a TCR beta motif appeared characteristic of ankylosing spondylitis blood. Some motif variants were previously reported in reactive arthritis synovial fluid and blood. Disease-associated clones were reportedly significantly overrepresented in matched ankylosing spondylitis synovial fluid.

This TCR came from a male donor with ankylosing spondylitis. Input material: blood, either unsorted or a sorted T cell fraction (not recorded which). The chain recombines TRBV6-1 with TRBJ2-7, with 11 bases aligning to TRBD1. This CDR3 is CASSRTGGAYEQYF. As DNA, the CDR3 is TGTGCCAGCAGCCGGACAGGGGGCGCCTACGAGCAGTACTTC.